The 5 T cell receptor beta chains reported below all come from one sample, sequenced in a study of T-cell reconstitution after alpha-beta-depleted transplantation in children. The library targeted TCRbeta and was prepared with unique molecular identifiers. TCRdb fed the PCR reads into MiXCR, producing one record per CDR3 protein. The table records around 580,000 distinct CDR3 sequences, approximately 30% of them present only once. This sample comprised PBMCs, obtained before TCRalphabeta/CD19-depleted stem cell transplant. All receptors derive from a boy in the first two years of life with Wiskott-Aldrich syndrome, due to receive a stem cell transplant.

The gene calls are TRBV2 and TRBJ2-3, with 8 positions matching TRBD2. The CDR3 covers 15 residues. V gave up 7 bases and J gave up 4 bases; unmatched junction bases: 10. Germline CDR1 reads SNHLY; CDR2 reads FYNNEI. The CDR3 reads CASNRAGVESDTQYF. DNA for the CDR3: TGTGCCAGCAACAGAGCGGGAGTAGAGTCAGATACGCAGTATTTT.

In nucleotides, the CDR3 is TGCGCCAGCAGCGAGACAGGGCATGGCTACACCTTC. This translates into CASSETGHGYTF. The gene calls are TRBV5-1 and TRBJ1-2; TRBD1 matches at 7 bases. Germline CDR1 and CDR2: SGHRS and YFSETQ. CDR3 length equals 12 residues. V trimming: 4 bases; J trimming: 6 bases; junction bases outside the gene matches: 3. The full variable domain, rest sourced from reference TRBV5-1 and TRBJ1-2, is KAGVTQTPRYLIKTRGQQVTLSCSPISGHRSVSWYQQTPGQGLQFLFEYFSETQRNKGNFPGRFSGRQFSNSRSEMNVSTLELGDSALYLCASSETGHGYTFGSGTRLTVV.

The J gene is TRBJ2-1, the V gene TRBV14; 15 positions match TRBD2. Germline V lookup: CDR1 SGHDN, CDR2 FVKESK. V trimming: 1 base; J trimming: 6 bases; junction bases outside the gene matches: 4. This CDR3 region has 17 residues. The CDR3 spells CASSQAWTSGRVNEQFF. The CDR3 DNA sequence: TGTGCCAGCAGCCAAGCCTGGACTAGCGGGAGGGTCAATGAGCAGTTCTTC.

The J gene is TRBJ2-1, the V gene TRBV20-1; TRBD2 aligns across 12 bases. Trimming cost V 5 bases and J 0 bases; bases outside gene matches: 5. This CDR3 is 16 amino acids long. CDR1 is DFQATT and CDR2 is SNEGSKA in the germline V gene (reference sequence). In DNA form, the CDR3 reads TGCAGTGCTTGGCTAGCGGGAGGGGTCTCCTACAATGAGCAGTTCTTC. Amino acid sequence: CSAWLAGGVSYNEQFF.

V is TRBV9 and J is TRBJ2-5, with D perhaps matching TRBD1 (8 bases). The V end was cut by 3 bases, the J end by 1 base, with 13 bases between. The CDR3 has 15 amino acids. Germline CDR1 SGDLS, CDR2 YYNGEE. The CDR3 DNA reads TGTGCCAGCAGCGACAGGGGGGGAGTCCAAGAGACCCAGTACTTC. This sequence encodes CASSDRGGVQETQYF.